The rows below give T cell receptor beta chains drawn from one sample of a study of T cell responses to AZD1222 COVID-19 vaccine. This table comes from immunoSEQ multiplex PCR, and its TCRdb copy is limited to in-frame clones, with some not included. The table records approximately 88,000 clones, around 73% of them present only once. Sequenced material: peripheral blood, taken on day 0 of AZD1222 vaccination. The receptors here all came from an adult in good health. Both conserved end residues are part of each CDR3. The D gene is left open where the match is weak. The size of a clone is reported for some rows only, either as once, few or many, or as a class for expanded clones.

abundance	d_gene	v_gene	len	j_gene	CDR3aa	CDR3nt
.	TRBD1	TRBV27	15	TRBJ2-7	CASSLSRTGTYEQYF	TGTGCCAGCAGTTTATCGCGGACAGGGACCTACGAGCAGTACTTC
.	TRBD2	TRBV30	17	TRBJ2-2	CAWTRGSGKSNTGELFF	TGTGCCTGGACACGGGGTAGCGGGAAGTCAAACACCGGGGAGCTGTTTTTT
.	.	TRBV28	19	TRBJ1-5	CASSLPTFLQAKSNQPQHF	TGTGCCAGCAGTTTACCGACCTTTTTGCAGGCGAAAAGCAATCAGCCCCAGCATTTT
.	.	TRBV10-3	13	TRBJ2-1	CAISESSDNEQFF	TGTGCCATCAGTGAGTCGTCCGACAATGAGCAGTTCTTC
.	.	TRBV7-9	16	TRBJ2-2	CASRSVAVANTGELFF	TGTGCCAGCAGATCGGTAGCAGTCGCGAACACCGGGGAGCTGTTTTTT
many	TRBD1	TRBV7-9	15	TRBJ1-1	CASSLEGTVGTEAFF	TGTGCCAGCAGCTTGGAAGGGACAGTGGGCACTGAAGCTTTCTTT
.	.	TRBV4-1	13	TRBJ1-2	CASSQEVALGYTF	TGCGCCAGCAGCCAAGAGGTGGCGCTAGGCTACACCTTC
few	.	TRBV4-3	14	TRBJ1-6	CASSQDVGVRNLHF	TGCGCCAGCAGCCAAGATGTCGGGGTGCGCAACCTCCACTTT
.	.	TRBV19	13	TRBJ1-2	CASSSRDGHGYTF	TGTGCCAGTAGTTCCCGGGACGGTCATGGCTACACCTTC
.	TRBD2	TRBV5-8	18	TRBJ2-1	CASSLVTTSGRENNEQFF	TGTGCCAGCAGCTTGGTAACAACCAGCGGGAGGGAAAACAATGAGCAGTTCTTC
.	TRBD1	TRBV19	16	TRBJ2-7	CASRYRAQGVSYEQYF	TGTGCCAGTAGATATCGAGCGCAGGGGGTAAGCTACGAGCAGTACTTC
.	.	TRBV7-2	14	TRBJ2-3	CASSLAGISDTQYF	TGTGCCAGCAGCTTAGCCGGGATCTCAGATACGCAGTATTTT
.	TRBD2	TRBV10-1	15	TRBJ2-1	CASSAGLAGGREQFF	TGCGCCAGCAGTGCGGGACTAGCGGGAGGCAGGGAGCAGTTCTTC
few	.	TRBV19	14	TRBJ2-7	CASSEGWSSYEQYF	TGTGCCAGTAGTGAGGGATGGAGCTCCTACGAGCAGTACTTC
.	.	TRBV19	14	TRBJ2-7	CASSTGTETYEQYF	TGTGCCAGTAGTACGGGTACAGAGACCTACGAGCAGTACTTC
.	TRBD2	TRBV5-1	15	TRBJ2-1	CASSFGGYSYNEQFF	TGCGCCAGCAGCTTCGGGGGGTACTCCTACAATGAGCAGTTCTTC
.	.	TRBV20-1	11	TRBJ2-5	CSARQGETQYF	TGCAGTGCTAGACAAGGGGAGACCCAGTACTTC
.	.	TRBV19	18	TRBJ2-1	CASSINSARGGSYNEQFF	TGTGCCAGTAGTATAAACTCCGCTAGAGGGGGCTCCTACAATGAGCAGTTCTTC
.	.	TRBV24-1	16	TRBJ2-3	CATSDMAVVGTDTQYF	TGTGCCACCAGTGATATGGCGGTCGTAGGGACAGATACGCAGTATTTT
.	.	TRBV27	14	TRBJ2-1	CASRRPGQYNEQFF	TGTGCCAGCAGGAGACCGGGACAATACAATGAGCAGTTCTTC
once	TRBD1	TRBV5-6	13	TRBJ1-1	CASSVDRTTEAFF	TGTGCCAGCAGCGTGGACAGGACCACTGAAGCTTTCTTT